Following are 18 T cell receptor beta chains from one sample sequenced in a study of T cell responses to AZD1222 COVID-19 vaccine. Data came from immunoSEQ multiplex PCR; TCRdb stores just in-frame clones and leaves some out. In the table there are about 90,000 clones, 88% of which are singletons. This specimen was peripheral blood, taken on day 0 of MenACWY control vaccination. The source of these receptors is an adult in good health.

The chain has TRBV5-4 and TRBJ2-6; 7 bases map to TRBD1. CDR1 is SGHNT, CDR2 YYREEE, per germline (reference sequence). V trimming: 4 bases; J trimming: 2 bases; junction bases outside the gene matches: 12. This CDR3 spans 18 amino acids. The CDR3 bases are TGTGCCAGCAGCCCAGGATCACAGGGGCGAGCTGGGGCCAACGTCCTGACTTTC. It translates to CASSPGSQGRAGANVLTF.

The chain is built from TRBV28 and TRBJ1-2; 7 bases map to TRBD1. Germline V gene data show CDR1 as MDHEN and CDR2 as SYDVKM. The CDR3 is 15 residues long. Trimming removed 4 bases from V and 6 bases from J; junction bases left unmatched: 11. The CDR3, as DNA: TGTGCCAGCAGTTCGACGACAGGGTCATGGCATGGCTACACCTTC. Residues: CASSSTTGSWHGYTF.

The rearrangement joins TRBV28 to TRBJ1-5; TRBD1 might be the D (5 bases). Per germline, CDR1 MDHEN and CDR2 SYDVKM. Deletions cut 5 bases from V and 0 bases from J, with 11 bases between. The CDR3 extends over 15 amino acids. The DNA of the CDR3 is TGTGCCAGCAGTGGGGCGGGGGTTAGCAATCAGCCCCAGCATTTT. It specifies CASSGAGVSNQPQHF.

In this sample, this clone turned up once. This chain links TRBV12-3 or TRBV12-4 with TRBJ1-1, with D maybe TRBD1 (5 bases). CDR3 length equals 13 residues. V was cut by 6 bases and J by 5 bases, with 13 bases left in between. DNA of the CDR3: TGTGCCAGCAGAGGGGCTCCGGGTACTGAAGCTTTCTTT. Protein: CASRGAPGTEAFF.

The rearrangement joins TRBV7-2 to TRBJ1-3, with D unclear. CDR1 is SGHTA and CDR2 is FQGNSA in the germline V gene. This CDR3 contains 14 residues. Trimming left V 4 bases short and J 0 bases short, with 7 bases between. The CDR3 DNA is TGTGCCAGCAGCTCGACCAACTCTGGAAACACCATATATTTT. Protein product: CASSSTNSGNTIYF.

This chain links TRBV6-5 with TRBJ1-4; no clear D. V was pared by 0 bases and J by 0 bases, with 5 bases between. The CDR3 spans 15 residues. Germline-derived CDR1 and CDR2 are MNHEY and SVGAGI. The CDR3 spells CASSYSLATNEKLFF. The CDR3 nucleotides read TGTGCCAGCAGTTACTCGTTAGCAACTAATGAAAAACTGTTTTTT.

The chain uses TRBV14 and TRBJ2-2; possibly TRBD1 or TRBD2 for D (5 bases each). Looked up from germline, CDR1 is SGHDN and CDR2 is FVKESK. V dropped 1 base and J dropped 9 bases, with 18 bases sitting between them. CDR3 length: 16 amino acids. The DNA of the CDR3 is TGTGCCAGCAGCCAAGTCCTGGGGGTTCCTCCCCGGGAGCTGTTTTTT. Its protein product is CASSQVLGVPPRELFF.

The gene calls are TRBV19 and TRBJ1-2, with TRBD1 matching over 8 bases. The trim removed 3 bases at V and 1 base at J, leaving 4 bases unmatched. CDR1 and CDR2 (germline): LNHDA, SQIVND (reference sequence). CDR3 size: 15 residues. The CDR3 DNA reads TGTGCCAGTAGTATCGGGACAGGCGATAACTATGGCTACACCTTC. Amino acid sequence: CASSIGTGDNYGYTF.

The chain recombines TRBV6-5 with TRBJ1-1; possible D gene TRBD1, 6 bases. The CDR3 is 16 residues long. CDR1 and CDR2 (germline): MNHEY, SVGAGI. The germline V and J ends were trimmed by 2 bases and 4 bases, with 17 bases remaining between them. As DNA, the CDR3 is TGTGCCAGCAGTTACCTTACGTCCACAGGGTCCACTGAAGCTTTCTTT. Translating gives CASSYLTSTGSTEAFF.

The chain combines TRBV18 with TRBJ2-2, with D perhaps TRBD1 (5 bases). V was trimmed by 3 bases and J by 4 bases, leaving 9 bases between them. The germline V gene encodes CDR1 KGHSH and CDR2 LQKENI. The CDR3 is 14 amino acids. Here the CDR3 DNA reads TGTGCCAGCTCACCCCAGGGTGGCACCGGGGAGCTGTTTTTT. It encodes CASSPQGGTGELFF.

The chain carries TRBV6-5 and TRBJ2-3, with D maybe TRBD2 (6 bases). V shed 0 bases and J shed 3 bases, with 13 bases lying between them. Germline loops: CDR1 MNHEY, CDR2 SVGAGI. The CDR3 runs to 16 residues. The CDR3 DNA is TGTGCCAGCAGTTACTCGCCCTCGGGGGTGACAGATACGCAGTATTTT. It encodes CASSYSPSGVTDTQYF.

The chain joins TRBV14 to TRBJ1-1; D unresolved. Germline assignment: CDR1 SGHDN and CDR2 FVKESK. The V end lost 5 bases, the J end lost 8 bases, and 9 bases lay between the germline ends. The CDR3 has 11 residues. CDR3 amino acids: CASSLGHEAFF. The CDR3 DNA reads TGTGCCAGCAGCTTAGGCCACGAAGCTTTCTTT. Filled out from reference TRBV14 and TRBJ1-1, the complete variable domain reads EAGVTQFPSHSVIEKGQTVTLRCDPISGHDNLYWYRRVMGKEIKFLLHFVKESKQDESGMPNNRFLAERTGGTYSTLKVQPAELEDSGVYFCASSLGHEAFFGQGTRLTVV.

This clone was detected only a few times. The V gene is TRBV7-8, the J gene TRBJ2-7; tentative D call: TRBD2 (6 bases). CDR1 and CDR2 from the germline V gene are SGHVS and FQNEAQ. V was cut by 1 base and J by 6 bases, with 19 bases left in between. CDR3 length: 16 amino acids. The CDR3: CASSLVSVGGQSEQYF. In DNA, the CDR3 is TGTGCCAGCAGCTTAGTTTCAGTCGGGGGTCAGAGCGAGCAGTACTTC. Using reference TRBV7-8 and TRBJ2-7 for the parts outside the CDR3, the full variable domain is GAGVSQSPRYKVAKRGQDVALRCDPISGHVSLFWYQQALGQGPEFLTYFQNEAQLDKSGLPSDRFFAERPEGSVSTLKIQRTQQEDSAVYLCASSLVSVGGQSEQYFGPGTRLTVT.

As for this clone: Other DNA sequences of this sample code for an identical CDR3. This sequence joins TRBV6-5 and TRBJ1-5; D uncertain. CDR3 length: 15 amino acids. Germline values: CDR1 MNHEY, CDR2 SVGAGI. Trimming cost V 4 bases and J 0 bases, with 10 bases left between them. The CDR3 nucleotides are TGTGCCAGCAGTTCTGACAAGTATAGCAATCAGCCCCAGCATTTT. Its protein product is CASSSDKYSNQPQHF.

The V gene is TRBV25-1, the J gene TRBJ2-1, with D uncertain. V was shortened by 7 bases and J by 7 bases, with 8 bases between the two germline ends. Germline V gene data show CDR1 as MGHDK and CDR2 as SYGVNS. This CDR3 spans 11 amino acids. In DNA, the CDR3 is TGTGCCAGCATCAAGACAAATGAGCAGTTCTTC. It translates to CASIKTNEQFF. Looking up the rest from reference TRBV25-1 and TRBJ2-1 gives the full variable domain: EADIYQTPRYLVIGTGKKITLECSQTMGHDKMYWYQQDPGMELHLIHYSYGVNSTEKGDLSSESTVSRIRTEHFPLTLESARPSHTSQYLCASIKTNEQFFGPGTRLTVL.

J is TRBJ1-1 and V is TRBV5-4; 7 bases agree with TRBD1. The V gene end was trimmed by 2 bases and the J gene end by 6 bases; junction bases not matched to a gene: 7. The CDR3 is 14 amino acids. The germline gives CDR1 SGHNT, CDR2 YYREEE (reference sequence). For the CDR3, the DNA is TGTGCCAGCAGCTTTAAGTACCAGGGGGCTGAAGCTTTCTTT. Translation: CASSFKYQGAEAFF.

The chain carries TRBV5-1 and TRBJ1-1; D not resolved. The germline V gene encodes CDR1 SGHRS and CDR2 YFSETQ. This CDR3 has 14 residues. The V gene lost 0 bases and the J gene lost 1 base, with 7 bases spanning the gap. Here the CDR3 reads CASSLEAQNTEAFF. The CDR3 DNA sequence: TGCGCCAGCAGCTTGGAGGCCCAGAACACTGAAGCTTTCTTT. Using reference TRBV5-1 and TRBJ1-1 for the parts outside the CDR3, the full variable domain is KAGVTQTPRYLIKTRGQQVTLSCSPISGHRSVSWYQQTPGQGLQFLFEYFSETQRNKGNFPGRFSGRQFSNSRSEMNVSTLELGDSALYLCASSLEAQNTEAFFGQGTRLTVV.

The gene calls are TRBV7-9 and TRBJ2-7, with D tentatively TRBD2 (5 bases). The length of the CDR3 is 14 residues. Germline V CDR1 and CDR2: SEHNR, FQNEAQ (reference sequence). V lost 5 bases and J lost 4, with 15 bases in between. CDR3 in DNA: TGTGCCAGCAGCGACTGGAGGCGCGGTTACGAGCAGTACTTC. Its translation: CASSDWRRGYEQYF.